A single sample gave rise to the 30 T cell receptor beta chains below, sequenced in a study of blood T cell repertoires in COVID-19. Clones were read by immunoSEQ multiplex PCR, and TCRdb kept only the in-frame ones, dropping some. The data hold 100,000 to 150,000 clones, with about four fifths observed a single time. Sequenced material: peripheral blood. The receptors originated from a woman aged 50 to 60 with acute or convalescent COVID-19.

The DNA of the CDR3 is TGTGCCAGCAGTGAAGGCGGGGGGTCCTACAATGAGCAGTTCTTC. Protein: CASSEGGGSYNEQFF. The rearrangement uses TRBV6-4 and TRBJ2-1, with 8 positions matching TRBD2. Trimming cost V 3 bases and J 1 base; bases outside gene matches: 2. Germline V gives CDR1 MRHNA, CDR2 SNTAGT. This CDR3 has 15 residues.

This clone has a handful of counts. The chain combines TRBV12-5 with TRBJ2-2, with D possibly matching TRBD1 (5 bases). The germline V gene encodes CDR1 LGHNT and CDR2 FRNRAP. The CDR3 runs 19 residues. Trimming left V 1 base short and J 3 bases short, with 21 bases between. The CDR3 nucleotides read TGTGCTAGTGGTTTGGCCGACATGTGGGCAGGGTTCGACACCGGGGAGCTGTTTTTT. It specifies CASGLADMWAGFDTGELFF. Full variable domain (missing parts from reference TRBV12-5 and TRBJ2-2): DARVTQTPRHKVTEMGQEVTMRCQPILGHNTVFWYRQTMMQGLELLAYFRNRAPLDDSGMPKDRFSAEMPDATLATLKIQPSEPRDSAVYFCASGLADMWAGFDTGELFFGEGSRLTVL.

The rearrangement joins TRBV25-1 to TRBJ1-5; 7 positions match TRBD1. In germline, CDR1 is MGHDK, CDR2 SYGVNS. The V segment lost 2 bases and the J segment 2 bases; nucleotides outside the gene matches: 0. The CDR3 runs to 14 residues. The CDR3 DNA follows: TGTGCCAGCAGTGAAGGACAGGGCAATCAGCCCCAGCATTTT. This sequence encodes CASSEGQGNQPQHF.

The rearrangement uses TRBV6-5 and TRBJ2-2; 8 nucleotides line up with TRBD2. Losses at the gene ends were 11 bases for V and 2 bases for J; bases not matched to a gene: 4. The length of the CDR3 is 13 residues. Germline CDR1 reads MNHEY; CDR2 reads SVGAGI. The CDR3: CAVLAANTGELFF. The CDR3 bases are TGTGCCGTACTAGCGGCTAACACCGGGGAGCTGTTTTTT.

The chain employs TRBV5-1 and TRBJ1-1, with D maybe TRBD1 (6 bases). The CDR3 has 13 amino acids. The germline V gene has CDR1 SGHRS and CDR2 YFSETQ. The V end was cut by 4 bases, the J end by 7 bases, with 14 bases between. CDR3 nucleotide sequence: TGCGCCAGCAGCATCACAGGGAGCCGTGAAGCTTTCTTT. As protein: CASSITGSREAFF.

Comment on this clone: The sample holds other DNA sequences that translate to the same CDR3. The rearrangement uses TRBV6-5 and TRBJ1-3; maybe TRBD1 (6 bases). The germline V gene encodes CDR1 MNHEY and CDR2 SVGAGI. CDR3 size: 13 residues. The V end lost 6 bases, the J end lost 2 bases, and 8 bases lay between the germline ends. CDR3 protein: CASRTGAGNTIYF. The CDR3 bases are TGTGCCAGCAGGACAGGCGCTGGAAACACCATATATTTT.

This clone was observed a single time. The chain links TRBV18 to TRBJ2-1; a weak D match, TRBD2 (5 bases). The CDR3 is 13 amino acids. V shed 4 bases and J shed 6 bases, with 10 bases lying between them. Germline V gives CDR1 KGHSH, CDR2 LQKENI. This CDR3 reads CASSLVGSNEQFF. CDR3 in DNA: TGTGCCAGCTCACTCGTGGGGAGCAATGAGCAGTTCTTC.

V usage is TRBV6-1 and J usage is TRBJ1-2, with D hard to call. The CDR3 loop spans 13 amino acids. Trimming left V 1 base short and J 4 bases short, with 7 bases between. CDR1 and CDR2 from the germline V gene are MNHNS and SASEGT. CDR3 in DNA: TGTGCCAGCAGTGAAGGCGGGTTCTATGGCTACACCTTC. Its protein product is CASSEGGFYGYTF.

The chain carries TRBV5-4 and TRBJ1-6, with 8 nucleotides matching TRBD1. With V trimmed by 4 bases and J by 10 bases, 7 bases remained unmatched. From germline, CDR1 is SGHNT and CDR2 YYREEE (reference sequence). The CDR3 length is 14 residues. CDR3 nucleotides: TGTGCCAGCAGCGTGACAGGGGAGGGATCACCCCTCCACTTT. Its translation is CASSVTGEGSPLHF.

CDR3 amino acids: CASSFRVLLPNSPLHF. CDR3 in DNA: TGTGCCAGCAGCTTCCGGGTACTGCTCCCTAATTCACCCCTCCACTTT. The chain links TRBV7-8 to TRBJ1-6; unclear D gene. Trimming left V 3 bases short and J 6 bases short, with 15 bases between. CDR1 and CDR2 (germline): SGHVS, FQNEAQ. This CDR3 spans 16 amino acids.

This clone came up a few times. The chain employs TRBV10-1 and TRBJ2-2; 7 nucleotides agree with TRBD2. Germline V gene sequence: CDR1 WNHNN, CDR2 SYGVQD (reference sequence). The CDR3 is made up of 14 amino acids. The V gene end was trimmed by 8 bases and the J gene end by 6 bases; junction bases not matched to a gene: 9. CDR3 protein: CASAAGRGSGELFF. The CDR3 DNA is TGCGCCAGCGCGGCGGGGAGGGGATCCGGGGAGCTGTTTTTT.

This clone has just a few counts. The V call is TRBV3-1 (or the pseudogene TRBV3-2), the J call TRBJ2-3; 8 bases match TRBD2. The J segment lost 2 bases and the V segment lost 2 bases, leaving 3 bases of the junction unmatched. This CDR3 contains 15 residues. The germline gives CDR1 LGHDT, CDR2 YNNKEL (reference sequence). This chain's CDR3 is CASSQRGGLTDTQYF. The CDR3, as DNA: TGTGCCAGCAGCCAACGGGGGGGCCTCACAGATACGCAGTATTTT.

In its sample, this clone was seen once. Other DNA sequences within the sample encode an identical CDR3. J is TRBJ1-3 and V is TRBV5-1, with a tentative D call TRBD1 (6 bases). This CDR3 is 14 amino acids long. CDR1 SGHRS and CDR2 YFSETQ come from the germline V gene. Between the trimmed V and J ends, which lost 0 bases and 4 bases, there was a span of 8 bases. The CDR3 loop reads CASSLAGVGNTIYF. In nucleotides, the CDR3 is TGCGCCAGCAGCTTGGCAGGGGTCGGAAACACCATATATTTT. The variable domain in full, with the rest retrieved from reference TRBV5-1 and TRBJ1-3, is KAGVTQTPRYLIKTRGQQVTLSCSPISGHRSVSWYQQTPGQGLQFLFEYFSETQRNKGNFPGRFSGRQFSNSRSEMNVSTLELGDSALYLCASSLAGVGNTIYFGEGSWLTVV.

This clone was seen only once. The CDR3 DNA reads TGTGCCAGCAGTGACGGGGTCATGAACACTGAAGCTTTCTTT. Translation gives CASSDGVMNTEAFF. The gene calls are TRBV25-1 and TRBJ1-1; D remains unclear. Germline V gene data show CDR1 as MGHDK and CDR2 as SYGVNS. Trimming removed 3 bases from V and 0 bases from J, with 8 bases in between. The CDR3 loop spans 14 amino acids.

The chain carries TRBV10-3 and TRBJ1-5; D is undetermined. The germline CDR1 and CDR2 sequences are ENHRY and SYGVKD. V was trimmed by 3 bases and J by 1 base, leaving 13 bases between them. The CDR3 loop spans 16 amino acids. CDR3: CAISDPGFRSNQPQHF. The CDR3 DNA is TGTGCCATCAGTGATCCAGGTTTTAGGAGCAATCAGCCCCAGCATTTT.

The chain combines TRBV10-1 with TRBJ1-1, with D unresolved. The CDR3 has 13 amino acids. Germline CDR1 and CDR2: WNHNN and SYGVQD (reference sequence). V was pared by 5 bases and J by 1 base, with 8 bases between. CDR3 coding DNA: TGCGCCAGCAGTCGGGAGCCGAACACTGAAGCTTTCTTT. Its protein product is CASSREPNTEAFF.

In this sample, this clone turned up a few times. The CDR3 loop is CASSFGTGGVGYTF. The DNA for the CDR3 is TGTGCCAGCAGCTTCGGGACAGGGGGCGTTGGCTACACCTTC. V gene TRBV5-4 combines with J gene TRBJ1-2, with TRBD1 matching over 12 bases. The germline gives CDR1 SGHNT, CDR2 YYREEE (reference sequence). V lost 2 bases to trimming and J lost 7 bases; unmatched junction nucleotides: 3. This CDR3 spans 14 amino acids.

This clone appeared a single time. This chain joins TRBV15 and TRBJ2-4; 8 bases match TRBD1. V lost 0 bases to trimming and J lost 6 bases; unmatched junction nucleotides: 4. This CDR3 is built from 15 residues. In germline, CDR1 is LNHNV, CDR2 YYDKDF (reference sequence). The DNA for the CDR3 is TGTGCCACCAGCAGAGAGCGGACAGGGATAAACATTCAGTACTTC. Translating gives CATSRERTGINIQYF.

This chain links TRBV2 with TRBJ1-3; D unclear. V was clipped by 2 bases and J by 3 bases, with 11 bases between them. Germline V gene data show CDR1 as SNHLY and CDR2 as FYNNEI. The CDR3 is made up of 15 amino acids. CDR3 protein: CASSENPRSGNTIYF. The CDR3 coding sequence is TGTGCCAGCAGTGAAAATCCCAGAAGTGGAAACACCATATATTTT.

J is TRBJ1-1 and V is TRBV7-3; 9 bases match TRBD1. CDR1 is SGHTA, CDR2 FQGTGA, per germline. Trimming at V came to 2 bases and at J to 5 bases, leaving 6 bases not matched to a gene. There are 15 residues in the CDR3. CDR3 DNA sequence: TGTGCCAGCAGCTTACTCGGACAGGGGAAAACTGAAGCTTTCTTT. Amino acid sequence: CASSLLGQGKTEAFF.

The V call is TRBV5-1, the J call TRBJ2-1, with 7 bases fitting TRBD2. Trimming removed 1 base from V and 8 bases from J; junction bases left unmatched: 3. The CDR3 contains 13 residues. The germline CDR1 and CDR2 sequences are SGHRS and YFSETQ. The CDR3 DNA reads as TGCGCCAGCAGCTTGATCGGGGGGTATGAGCAGTTCTTC. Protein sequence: CASSLIGGYEQFF. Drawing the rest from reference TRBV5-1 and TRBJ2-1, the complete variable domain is KAGVTQTPRYLIKTRGQQVTLSCSPISGHRSVSWYQQTPGQGLQFLFEYFSETQRNKGNFPGRFSGRQFSNSRSEMNVSTLELGDSALYLCASSLIGGYEQFFGPGTRLTVL.

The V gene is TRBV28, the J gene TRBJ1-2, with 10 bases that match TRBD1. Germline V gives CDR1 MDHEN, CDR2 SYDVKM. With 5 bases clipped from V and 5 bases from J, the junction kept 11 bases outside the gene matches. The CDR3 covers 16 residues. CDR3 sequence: CASSRSGTGEVYGYTF. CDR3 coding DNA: TGTGCCAGCAGTAGGTCCGGGACAGGGGAAGTATATGGCTACACCTTC.

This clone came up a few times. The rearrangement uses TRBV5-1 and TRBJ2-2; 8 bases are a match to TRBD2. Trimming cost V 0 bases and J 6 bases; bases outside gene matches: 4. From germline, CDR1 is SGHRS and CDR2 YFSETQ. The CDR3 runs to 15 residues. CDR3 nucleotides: TGCGCCAGCAGCTTGGAGGCGGGGGGACCCGGGGAGCTGTTTTTT. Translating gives CASSLEAGGPGELFF.

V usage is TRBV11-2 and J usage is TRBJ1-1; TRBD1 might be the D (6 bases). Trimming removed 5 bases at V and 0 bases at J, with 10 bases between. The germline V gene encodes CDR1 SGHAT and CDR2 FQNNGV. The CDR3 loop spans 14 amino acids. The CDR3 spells CASSKTGMNTEAFF. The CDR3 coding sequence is TGTGCCAGCAGCAAGACAGGTATGAACACTGAAGCTTTCTTT.

The CDR3 reads CASSLETGVGQPQHF. The CDR3 coding sequence is TGCGCCAGCAGCTTGGAGACAGGGGTCGGCCAGCCCCAGCATTTT. The chain couples TRBV5-1 to TRBJ1-5; TRBD1 matches at 8 bases. The germline V gene has CDR1 SGHRS and CDR2 YFSETQ. The CDR3 contains 15 residues. The ends lost 0 bases at V and 7 bases at J; junction bases unmatched: 6.

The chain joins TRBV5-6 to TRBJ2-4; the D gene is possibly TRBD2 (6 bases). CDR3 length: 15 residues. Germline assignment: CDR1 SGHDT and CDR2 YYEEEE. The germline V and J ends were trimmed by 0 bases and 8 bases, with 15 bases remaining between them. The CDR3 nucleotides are TGTGCCAGCAGCTTGGTGTGGGGAGGTGGGGACATTCAGTACTTC. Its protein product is CASSLVWGGGDIQYF.

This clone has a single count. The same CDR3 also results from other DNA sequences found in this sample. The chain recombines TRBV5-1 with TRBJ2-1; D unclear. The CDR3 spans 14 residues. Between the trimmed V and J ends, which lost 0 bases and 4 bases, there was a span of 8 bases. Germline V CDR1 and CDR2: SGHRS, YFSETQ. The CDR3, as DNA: TGCGCCAGCAGCTTGGGCCAGGAATACAATGAGCAGTTCTTC. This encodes CASSLGQEYNEQFF.

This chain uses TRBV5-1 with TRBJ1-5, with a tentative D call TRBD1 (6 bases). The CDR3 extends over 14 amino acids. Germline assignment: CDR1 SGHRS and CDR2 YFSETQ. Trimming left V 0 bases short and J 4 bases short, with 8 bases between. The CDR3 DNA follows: TGCGCCAGCAGCTTGGAGGGGGAAAATCAGCCCCAGCATTTT. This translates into CASSLEGENQPQHF. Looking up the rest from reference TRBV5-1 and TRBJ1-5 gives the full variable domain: KAGVTQTPRYLIKTRGQQVTLSCSPISGHRSVSWYQQTPGQGLQFLFEYFSETQRNKGNFPGRFSGRQFSNSRSEMNVSTLELGDSALYLCASSLEGENQPQHFGDGTRLSIL.

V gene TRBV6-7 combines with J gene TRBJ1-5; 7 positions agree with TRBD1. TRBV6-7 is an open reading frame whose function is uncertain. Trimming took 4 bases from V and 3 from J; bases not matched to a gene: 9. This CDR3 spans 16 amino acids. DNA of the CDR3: TGTGCCAGCAGTTCGCGCAGGGGGGAGAACAATCAGCCCCAGCATTTT. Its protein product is CASSSRRGENNQPQHF.

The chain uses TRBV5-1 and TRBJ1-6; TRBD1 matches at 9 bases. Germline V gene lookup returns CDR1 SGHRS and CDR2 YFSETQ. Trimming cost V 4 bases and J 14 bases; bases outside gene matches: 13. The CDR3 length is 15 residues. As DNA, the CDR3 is TGCGCCAGCAGCAATACCGGGACAGGGTTAATGACCCTCCACTTT. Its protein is CASSNTGTGLMTLHF.